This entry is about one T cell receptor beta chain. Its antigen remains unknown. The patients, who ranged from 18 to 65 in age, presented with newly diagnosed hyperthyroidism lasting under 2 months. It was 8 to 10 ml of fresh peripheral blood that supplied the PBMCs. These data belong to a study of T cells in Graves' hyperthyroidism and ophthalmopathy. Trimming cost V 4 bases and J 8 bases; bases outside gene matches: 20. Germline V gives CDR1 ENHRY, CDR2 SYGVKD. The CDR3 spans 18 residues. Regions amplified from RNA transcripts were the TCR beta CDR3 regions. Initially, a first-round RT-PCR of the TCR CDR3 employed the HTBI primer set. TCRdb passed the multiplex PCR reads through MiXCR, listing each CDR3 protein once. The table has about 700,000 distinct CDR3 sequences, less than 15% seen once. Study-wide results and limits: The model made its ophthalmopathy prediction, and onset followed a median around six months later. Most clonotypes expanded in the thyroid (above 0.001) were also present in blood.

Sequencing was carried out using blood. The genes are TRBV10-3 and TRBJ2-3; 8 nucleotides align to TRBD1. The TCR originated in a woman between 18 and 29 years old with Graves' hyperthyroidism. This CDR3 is CAISGDRIQGDFAGTQYF. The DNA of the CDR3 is TGTGCCATCAGTGGAGACCGCATACAGGGGGACTTTGCGGGTACGCAGTATTTT.